A single T cell receptor beta chain is shown here with its context. No antigen is known for it. The CDR3 consists of 13 residues. Per the germline V gene, CDR1 is SNHLY and CDR2 is FYNNEI. The germline V and J ends were trimmed by 4 bases and 5 bases, with 11 bases remaining between them. These data come from a study of breast tumors, draining lymph nodes, adjacent tissues. The study's findings and limits: Luminal-like breast cancer showed significantly higher tumor–nontumor repertoire similarity than basal-like. Data fit most tumor T cells coming from lymph node, expanding in tumor. The lymph node origin of tumor T cells was framed as consistent with a hypothesis, not demonstrated.

Via MiXCR, TCRdb re-called the multiplex PCR reads, giving one row per CDR3 protein. The sample includes approximately 200,000 distinct CDR3 sequences, about 32% of them seen just once. Breast cancer patients provided tissue from their axillary draining lymph nodes. Sequenced sample: axillary lymph node tissue. The V and J genes are TRBV2 and TRBJ1-2; maybe TRBD1 (5 bases). This receptor was identified in a female donor with breast cancer. Some clones in this sample may be carry-over from other donors' samples. CDR3 DNA: TGTGCCAGCAGTGCTGACAGTCAATATGGCTACACCTTC. It specifies CASSADSQYGYTF. Full variable domain (outside the CDR3, taken from reference TRBV2 and TRBJ1-2): EPEVTQTPSHQVTQMGQEVILRCVPISNHLYFYWYRQILGQKVEFLVSFYNNEISEKSEIFDDQFSVERPDGSNFTLKIRSTKLEDSAMYFCASSADSQYGYTFGSGTRLTVV.